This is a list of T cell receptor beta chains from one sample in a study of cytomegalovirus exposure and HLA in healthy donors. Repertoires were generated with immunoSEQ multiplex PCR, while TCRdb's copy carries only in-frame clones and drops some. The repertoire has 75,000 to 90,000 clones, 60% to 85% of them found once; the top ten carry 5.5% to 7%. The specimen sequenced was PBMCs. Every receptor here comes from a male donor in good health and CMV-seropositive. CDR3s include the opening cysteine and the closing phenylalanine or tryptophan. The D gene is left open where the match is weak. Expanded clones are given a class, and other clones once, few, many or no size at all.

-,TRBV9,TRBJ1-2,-,CASSVDGIGGYTF,TGTGCCAGCAGCGTAGACGGGATTGGTGGCTACACCTTC
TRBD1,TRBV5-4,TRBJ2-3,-,CASSLGGQGASDTQYF,TGTGCCAGCAGCTTGGGGGGACAGGGGGCGTCAGATACGCAGTATTTT
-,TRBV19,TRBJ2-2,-,CASSGTLRDNGELFF,TGTGCCAGTAGTGGAACCCTCAGGGATAACGGGGAGCTGTTTTTT
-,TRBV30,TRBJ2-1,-,CAWSLGATYNEQFF,TGTGCCTGGAGCTTAGGGGCGACTTACAATGAGCAGTTCTTC
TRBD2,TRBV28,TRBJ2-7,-,CASSPTLGLERYEQYF,TGTGCCAGCAGTCCAACCTTGGGACTAGAGCGCTACGAGCAGTACTTC
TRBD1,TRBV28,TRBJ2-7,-,CASSLQQGSSYEQYF,TGTGCCAGCAGTTTACAACAGGGGTCGAGCTACGAGCAGTACTTC
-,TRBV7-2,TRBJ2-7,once,CASSSQGWDKQYF,TGTGCCAGCAGCTCACAGGGTTGGGACAAGCAGTACTTC
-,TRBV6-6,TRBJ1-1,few,CASRGGDRANTEAFF,TGTGCCAGCCGGGGGGGGGATCGGGCGAACACTGAAGCTTTCTTT
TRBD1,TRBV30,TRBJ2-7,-,CAWSYAPGQGGYEQYF,TGTGCCTGGAGTTATGCCCCGGGACAGGGAGGCTACGAGCAGTACTTC
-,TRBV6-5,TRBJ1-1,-,CASSLDPGMNTEAFF,TGTGCCAGCAGCTTAGATCCGGGGATGAACACTGAAGCTTTCTTT
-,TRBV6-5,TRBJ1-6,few,CASSYSSSSPLHF,TGTGCCAGCAGTTACTCGTCTTCTTCACCCCTCCACTTT
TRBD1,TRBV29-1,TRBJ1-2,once,CSAPTGAGYTF,TGCAGCGCCCCGACAGGGGCCGGCTACACCTTC
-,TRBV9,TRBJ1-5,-,CASGGDGSNQPQHF,TGTGCCAGCGGGGGCGACGGCAGCAATCAGCCCCAGCATTTT
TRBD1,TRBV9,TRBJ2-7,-,CARNRGRVTYEQYF,TGTGCCAGGAACAGGGGGCGCGTAACCTACGAGCAGTACTTC
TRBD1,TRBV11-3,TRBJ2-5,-,CASSPRGDRGETQYF,TGTGCCAGCAGCCCTAGGGGGGACAGGGGAGAGACCCAGTACTTC
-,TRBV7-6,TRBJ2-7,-,CASSSSEYEQYF,TGTGCCAGCAGCTCAAGCGAGTACGAGCAGTACTTC
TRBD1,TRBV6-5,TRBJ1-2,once,CASNLQGANYGYTF,TGTGCCAGCAACCTACAGGGGGCGAACTATGGCTACACCTTC
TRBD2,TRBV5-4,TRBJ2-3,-,CASSFSGGRTDTQYF,TGTGCCAGCAGCTTTAGCGGGGGGCGGACAGATACGCAGTATTTT
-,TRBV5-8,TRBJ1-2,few,CASSFGQGKRHGYTF,TGTGCCAGCAGCTTCGGGCAGGGTAAAAGGCATGGCTACACCTTC
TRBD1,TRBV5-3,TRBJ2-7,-,CARSSVPPDREGVFRYEQYF,TGTGCCAGAAGCTCCGTGCCCCCCGACAGGGAAGGTGTCTTTAGGTACGAGCAGTACTTC
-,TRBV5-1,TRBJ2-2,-,CASSGSYGTGELFF,TGCGCCAGCAGCGGTTCGTACGGCACCGGGGAGCTGTTTTTT
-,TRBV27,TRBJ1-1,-,CASSSGGNTEAFF,TGTGCCAGCAGTTCGGGGGGCAACACTGAAGCTTTCTTT
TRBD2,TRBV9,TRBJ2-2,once,CASSTRTSSNTGELFF,TGTGCCAGCAGCACTAGGACTAGCTCGAACACCGGGGAGCTGTTTTTT
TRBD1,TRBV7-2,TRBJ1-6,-,CASSGMGTASSYNSPLHF,TGTGCCAGCAGCGGGATGGGGACAGCTAGCTCCTATAATTCACCCCTCCACTTT
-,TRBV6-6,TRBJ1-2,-,CASSTDIYGYTF,TGTGCCAGCAGTACAGACATCTATGGCTACACCTTC
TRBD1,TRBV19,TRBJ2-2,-,CASSIENRGGELFF,TGTGCCAGTAGTATAGAGAACAGGGGAGGGGAGCTGTTTTTT
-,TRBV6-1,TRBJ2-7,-,CASIYGGFSEQYF,TGTGCCAGCATTTATGGGGGGTTCAGCGAGCAGTACTTC
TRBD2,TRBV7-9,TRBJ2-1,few,CASTLGLAGDNEQFF,TGTGCCAGCACCCTCGGGCTAGCGGGAGACAATGAGCAGTTCTTC
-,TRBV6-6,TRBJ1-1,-,CASSFTANTEAFF,TGTGCCAGCAGTTTTACAGCTAACACTGAAGCTTTCTTT
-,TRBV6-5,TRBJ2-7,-,CASRVDYQFSYEQYF,TGTGCCAGCAGGGTGGACTACCAGTTTTCCTACGAGCAGTACTTC
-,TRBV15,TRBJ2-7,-,CATSRDPMKEHEQYF,TGTGCCACCAGCAGAGATCCTATGAAGGAGCACGAGCAGTACTTC
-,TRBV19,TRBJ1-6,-,CASSTGVLNSPLHF,TGTGCCAGTAGTACAGGGGTTTTAAATTCACCCCTCCACTTT
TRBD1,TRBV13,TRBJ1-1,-,CASSSRGRPEAFF,TGTGCCAGCAGCTCCAGGGGGCGGCCTGAAGCTTTCTTT
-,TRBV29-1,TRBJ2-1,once,CSVTKENEQFF,TGCAGCGTGACAAAGGAAAATGAGCAGTTCTTC
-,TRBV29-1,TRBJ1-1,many,CSVERSMNTEAFF,TGCAGCGTTGAACGGAGCATGAACACTGAAGCTTTCTTT
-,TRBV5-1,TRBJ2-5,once,CASSPSRQVQETQYF,TGCGCCAGCAGCCCCTCCCGACAGGTCCAGGAGACCCAGTACTTC
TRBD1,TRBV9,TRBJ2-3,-,CATSGTATDTQYF,TGTGCCACCTCCGGGACAGCCACAGATACGCAGTATTTT
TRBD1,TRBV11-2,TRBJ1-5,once,CASSAGQGDPNQPQHF,TGTGCCAGCAGCGCGGGACAGGGGGACCCCAATCAGCCCCAGCATTTT
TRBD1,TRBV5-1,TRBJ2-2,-,CASSRRQGEGPGELFF,TGCGCCAGCAGCAGAAGACAGGGAGAGGGGCCCGGGGAGCTGTTTTTT
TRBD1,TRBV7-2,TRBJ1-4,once,CASSSVYRDRGWEKLFF,TGTGCCAGCAGCTCCGTATACAGGGACAGGGGATGGGAAAAACTGTTTTTT
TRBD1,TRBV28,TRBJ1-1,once,CASKWRGLDTEAFF,TGTGCCAGCAAATGGAGGGGGCTGGACACTGAAGCTTTCTTT
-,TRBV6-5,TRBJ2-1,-,CASSPRDNEQFF,TGTGCCAGCAGTCCAAGAGACAATGAGCAGTTCTTC
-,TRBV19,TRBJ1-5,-,CASSPHPWGAQHF,TGTGCCAGTAGTCCCCATCCGTGGGGGGCCCAGCATTTT
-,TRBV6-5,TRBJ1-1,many,CASQPGGSRTEAFF,TGTGCCAGCCAACCGGGGGGGAGTCGGACTGAAGCTTTCTTT
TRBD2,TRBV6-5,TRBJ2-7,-,CASSYSGTRGNEQYF,TGTGCCAGCAGTTACAGTGGGACTAGAGGGAACGAGCAGTACTTC